The 27 T cell receptor beta chains presented below share a single source sample, sequenced in a study of T-cell memory formation after mild COVID-19 (dated by TCRdb to the early 2020s). The receptor library was made with 5' RACE. Sequencing took place on an Illumina NovaSeq 6000. TCRdb itself trimmed the public reads at Q25 with fastp, ran MiXCR and retained productive beta chains. Entries are consolidated by CDR3 protein sequence, retaining the most common genes and DNA. This sample has under 550,000 distinct CDR3 sequences in its table, and 15% to 20% of those were observed once. The biggest ten clones account for around 12% of the sample. Sequenced: PBMCs or a T cell subset sorted from them (not recorded which). The receptors originated from an adult woman who had mild COVID-19 (a few samples of this study predate the infection). The sample titles of this study are shuffled in the database, so cell type and time point are left out; the donor was told from shared clones.

CDR3 DNA: TGTGCCTGGAGTGCCGCCTTGGGGGGGGGGTACGAGCAGTACTTC. It translates to CAWSAALGGGYEQYF. The chain recombines TRBV30 with TRBJ2-7; TRBD2 matches 7 bases. Germline V gene data show CDR1 as GTSNPN and CDR2 as SVGIG (reference sequence). V lost 1 base to trimming and J lost 4 bases; unmatched junction nucleotides: 10. The CDR3 consists of 15 residues.

The genes are TRBV6-2 or TRBV6-3 and TRBJ2-7, with D tentatively TRBD2 (6 bases). Trimming left V 6 bases short and J 2 bases short, with 20 bases between. Germline V lookup: CDR1 MNHEY, CDR2 SVGEGT. This CDR3 contains 16 residues. The CDR3 sequence: CASSSPGTSTTYEQYF. The CDR3, as DNA: TGTGCCAGCAGCTCTCCCGGGACTTCAACTACCTACGAGCAGTACTTC.

The V call is TRBV6-1, the J call TRBJ2-2, with a tentative D call TRBD2 (6 bases). CDR1 MNHNS and CDR2 SASEGT come from the germline V gene. The CDR3 has 14 residues. The V end lost 7 bases, the J end lost 4 bases, and 13 bases lay between the germline ends. This CDR3 is CASTLGGGTGELFF. The CDR3 region has the DNA TGTGCCAGCACCTTGGGAGGAGGCACCGGGGAGCTGTTTTTT.

This clonotype was recorded a few times. V and J are TRBV19 and TRBJ1-5; no firm D call. Germline loops: CDR1 LNHDA, CDR2 SQIVND (reference sequence). The CDR3 runs 15 residues. The V and J ends lost 3 bases and 5 bases respectively, with 14 bases between them. The CDR3 loop is CASSILPGPHQPQHF. CDR3 in DNA: TGTGCCAGTAGTATTCTCCCAGGACCCCATCAGCCCCAGCATTTT.

V is TRBV7-8 and J is TRBJ2-3; 7 bases are a match to TRBD1. Per germline, CDR1 SGHVS and CDR2 FQNEAQ. The V segment lost 5 bases and the J segment 2 bases; nucleotides outside the gene matches: 10. The CDR3 spans 16 residues. The CDR3 DNA follows: TGTGCCAGCAGCCCCGACCCCGGGACAGTCACAGATACGCAGTATTTT. Encoded protein: CASSPDPGTVTDTQYF.

The V call is TRBV12-3 or TRBV12-4, the J call TRBJ2-1, with unresolved D. The CDR3 spans 13 residues. V was clipped by 4 bases and J by 6 bases, with 10 bases between them. CDR3 amino acids: CASSYGESNEQFF. The CDR3 region has the DNA TGTGCCAGCAGTTATGGTGAATCCAATGAGCAGTTCTTC.

The DNA for the CDR3 is TGCAGTGCTAGAGATTTTCGCAGGAGCAATCAGCCCCAGCATTTT. It encodes CSARDFRRSNQPQHF. The chain joins TRBV20-1 to TRBJ1-5; D gene ambiguous. Trimming cost V 0 bases and J 1 base, with 10 bases left between them. The length of the CDR3 is 15 residues. In germline, CDR1 is DFQATT, CDR2 SNEGSKA (reference sequence).

In its sample, this clonotype was seen a few times. The chain employs TRBV11-2 and TRBJ2-1; D call uncertain. In germline, CDR1 is SGHAT, CDR2 FQNNGV. This CDR3 is built from 15 residues. V lost 5 bases and J 12 bases, leaving 23 bases between the germline ends. CDR3 in amino acids: CASSPQTSSGLGQFF. The CDR3 DNA sequence: TGTGCCAGCAGCCCACAAACCAGTTCCGGTTTAGGGCAGTTCTTC.

This sequence joins TRBV5-1 and TRBJ2-1; D call uncertain. Trimming cost V 4 bases and J 8 bases, with 16 bases left between them. Per the germline V gene, CDR1 is SGHRS and CDR2 is YFSETQ. The CDR3 is made up of 14 amino acids. This chain's CDR3 is CASSIPGPVDEQFF. The CDR3 DNA sequence: TGCGCCAGCAGCATCCCGGGCCCCGTGGATGAGCAGTTCTTC.

The chain carries TRBV5-6 and TRBJ2-3; TRBD2 is a possible D gene (5 bases). The germline V gene encodes CDR1 SGHDT and CDR2 YYEEEE. This CDR3 comprises 14 residues. V was clipped by 4 bases and J by 2 bases, with 11 bases between them. The CDR3 DNA is TGTGCCAGCAGCCCGGGAACGCTCACAGATACGCAGTATTTT. Its translation is CASSPGTLTDTQYF.

This clonotype was seen a few times. The chain recombines TRBV12-3 or TRBV12-4 with TRBJ2-3; TRBD2 matches at 16 bases. This CDR3 region has 16 residues. V shed 6 bases, J shed 5 bases, and the junction held 5 bases outside the gene matches. In nucleotides, the CDR3 is TGTGCCAGCAGCCTCGGGACTAGCGGGAGGGGAGATACGCAGTATTTT. It translates to CASSLGTSGRGDTQYF.

The genes are TRBV24-1 and TRBJ2-5; D may be TRBD1 or TRBD2 (5 bases each). Germline loops: CDR1 KGHDR, CDR2 SFDVKD. The CDR3 extends over 15 amino acids. Trimming took 5 bases from V and 5 from J, leaving 17 bases between them. Written as DNA, the CDR3 is TGTGCCACCAGTGGAGGGGACCCGGATCTGGAGACCCAGTACTTC. Its protein is CATSGGDPDLETQYF.

This clonotype appeared a few times. The chain employs TRBV7-2 and TRBJ1-2; 8 bases fit TRBD1. The CDR3 extends over 14 amino acids. Germline CDR1 SGHTA, CDR2 FQGNSA. The V and J ends lost 3 bases and 13 bases, in that order; junction bases with no gene match: 13. The CDR3 nucleotides read TGTGCCAGCAGCTTTGGGGGACAGGACATACGGGGCACCTTC. Protein: CASSFGGQDIRGTF. The full variable domain, its missing parts supplied by reference TRBV7-2 and TRBJ1-2, is GAGVSQSPSNKVTEKGKDVELRCDPISGHTALYWYRQSLGQGLEFLIYFQGNSAPDKSGLPSDRFSAERTGGSVSTLTIQRTQQEDSAVYLCASSFGGQDIRGTFGSGTRLTVV.

This clonotype was detected only a few times. J is TRBJ2-3 and V is TRBV20-1; 9 bases are a match to TRBD2. CDR1 is DFQATT and CDR2 is SNEGSKA in the germline V gene (reference sequence). The V and J ends lost 3 bases and 3 bases, in that order; junction bases with no gene match: 7. The CDR3 runs to 15 residues. CDR3 in DNA: TGCAGTGCTAGTCTTAGCGGGGGTGCAACAGATACGCAGTATTTT. This gives the protein CSASLSGGATDTQYF.

This clonotype has at least ten counts. V and J are TRBV29-1 and TRBJ2-4; TRBD1 might be the D (6 bases). CDR1 and CDR2 from the germline V gene are SQVTM and ANQGSEA. The CDR3 is 12 residues long. The ends were cut back, 4 bases at V and 8 bases at J, with 12 bases in the middle. The CDR3 loop is CSVVLGADIQYF. Written as DNA, the CDR3 is TGCAGCGTTGTTCTGGGGGCAGACATTCAGTACTTC.

This chain joins TRBV7-2 and TRBJ2-7; D not resolved. Germline lookup yields CDR1 SGHTA and CDR2 FQGNSA. Trimming pared 4 bases from V and 4 bases from J, leaving 14 bases between. This CDR3 comprises 14 residues. This chain's CDR3 is CASSSLPGGYEQYF. CDR3 DNA: TGTGCCAGCAGCTCACTCCCCGGTGGGTACGAGCAGTACTTC.

The V and J genes are TRBV29-1 and TRBJ2-7; TRBD1 matches 7 bases. J gave up 7 bases and V 3 bases, and 9 bases lay outside the gene matches. This CDR3 comprises 13 residues. Germline V gives CDR1 SQVTM, CDR2 ANQGSEA. The CDR3 region is CSVDGRQGREQYF. The DNA for the CDR3 is TGCAGCGTTGATGGGAGACAGGGTAGAGAGCAGTACTTC.

The V gene is TRBV24-1, the J gene TRBJ2-5, with D perhaps TRBD2 (6 bases). The CDR3 runs to 13 residues. Deletions cut 4 bases from V and 3 bases from J, with 8 bases between. Germline CDR1 and CDR2: KGHDR and SFDVKD. In DNA, the CDR3 is TGTGCCACCAGTGACGAGCGGGAAGAGACCCAGTACTTC. This sequence encodes CATSDEREETQYF.

This sequence joins TRBV20-1 and TRBJ1-5; D is perhaps TRBD1 (6 bases). The CDR3 consists of 12 residues. The germline CDR1 and CDR2 sequences are DFQATT and SNEGSKA (reference sequence). The V end was cut by 2 bases, the J end by 10 bases, with 12 bases between. CDR3 amino acids: CSARRGDRPQHF. CDR3 DNA sequence: TGCAGTGCTAGAAGGGGGGATCGCCCCCAGCATTTT.

The chain employs TRBV7-9 and TRBJ2-3, with TRBD1 matching 10 bases. Germline V lookup: CDR1 SEHNR, CDR2 FQNEAQ (reference sequence). The trim removed 4 bases at V and 3 bases at J, leaving 4 bases unmatched. The CDR3 totals 15 residues. Here the CDR3 reads CASSSTGGWTDTQYF. In DNA form, the CDR3 reads TGTGCCAGCAGCTCGACAGGGGGCTGGACAGATACGCAGTATTTT.

This clonotype appeared a few times. The rearrangement uses TRBV6-6 and TRBJ1-2; 8 positions agree with TRBD1. J lost 0 bases, V lost 4 bases, and 1 base had no gene match. The CDR3 is 14 amino acids. In germline, CDR1 is MNHNY, CDR2 SVGAGI (reference sequence). In nucleotides, the CDR3 is TGTGCCAGCAGTTGGACAGGGACTAACTATGGCTACACCTTC. Residues: CASSWTGTNYGYTF.

This clonotype showed up just a few times. J is TRBJ2-1 and V is TRBV12-3 or TRBV12-4, with 8 positions matching TRBD2. The junction had 5 bases not matched to a gene; V was cut back by 8 bases and J by 2 bases. CDR3 size: 14 residues. The CDR3 nucleotides read TGTGCCAGCGTTAGCGGGGAAACCTACAATGAGCAGTTCTTC. Protein product: CASVSGETYNEQFF.

A few counts support this clonotype. The J gene is TRBJ1-4, the V gene TRBV12-3 or TRBV12-4; D is ambiguous. The CDR3 extends over 14 amino acids. V lost 3 bases to trimming and J lost 1 base, with 6 bases between them. CDR3 region: CASSLMVTNEKLFF. In DNA form, the CDR3 reads TGTGCCAGCAGTTTGATGGTAACTAATGAAAAACTGTTTTTT.

This sequence joins TRBV4-3 and TRBJ1-1, with D perhaps matching TRBD1 (5 bases). CDR3 length equals 13 residues. V was shortened by 8 bases and J by 1 base, with 11 bases between the two germline ends. The germline V gene has CDR1 LGHNA and CDR2 YSLEER. The CDR3 is CASCDQGNTEAFF. CDR3 nucleotide sequence: TGCGCCAGCTGTGACCAGGGGAACACTGAAGCTTTCTTT.

This clonotype came up a few times. The V gene is TRBV5-4, the J gene TRBJ2-5; the match to TRBD1 covers 8 bases. The trim removed 4 bases at V and 5 bases at J, leaving 4 bases unmatched. CDR1 and CDR2 from the germline V gene are SGHNT and YYREEE (reference sequence). The CDR3 sequence is 13 residues long. In DNA, the CDR3 is TGTGCCAGCAGCCGGACAGGGTTGGAGACCCAGTACTTC. This gives the protein CASSRTGLETQYF.

The V and J genes are TRBV5-1 and TRBJ1-2, with TRBD1 matching over 9 bases. Germline V gene lookup returns CDR1 SGHRS and CDR2 YFSETQ. J lost 3 bases, V lost 4 bases, and 4 bases had no gene match. The CDR3 is 14 amino acids. CDR3 loop: CASSLRTGDYGYTF. The CDR3 DNA sequence: TGCGCCAGCAGCCTCCGGACAGGGGACTATGGCTACACCTTC.

This clonotype was seen a few times. The chain links TRBV30 to TRBJ1-6, with a tentative D call TRBD1 (5 bases). Germline CDR1 GTSNPN, CDR2 SVGIG (reference sequence). V lost 3 bases to trimming and J lost 7 bases, with 10 bases between them. This CDR3 spans 13 amino acids. The CDR3 DNA sequence: TGTGCCTGGAGATGGGGGGGAAATTCACCCCTCCACTTT. It specifies CAWRWGGNSPLHF.